This paragraph reports one TCR beta chain. The antigen it binds to is not known. These data originate in a study of T cells expressing NK-cell markers (dated by TCRdb to the early 2020s). General notes on the study: Three sorted T-cell subsets (CD3+CD56+NKG2C+, CD3+CD56+NKG2C- and CD3+CD56-NKG2C+) from about 8 donors had their TCR beta-chain repertoires profiled. Among the eight sequenced donors, only one was HCMV-seronegative, while the other seven were HCMV-seropositive. The study sequenced eight donors, all healthy volunteers chosen at random: three men and five women. Illumina HiSeq 2000/2500, MiSeq or NextSeq was used to sequence libraries as 2 x 150 bp reads.

The sequencer listed for this sample is Illumina HiSeq 2000. The TCR beta cDNA libraries were made using 5'RACE template switching, a step that added both a universal primer site and unique molecular identifiers. Synthesis of cDNA was primed from the TCR beta constant segment and was followed by two consecutive PCR amplification steps. Per the source publication's procedure: MIGEC handled demultiplexing of the reads and grouping by UMI, while MiTCR was used to assemble and quantify clonotypes. To exclude erroneous sequences, only TCR cDNA sequences supported by at least two reads were retained. The tcR package was used for downstream repertoire analysis, and clonotypes were matched across fractions by CDR3 nucleotide sequence plus V segment. VDJmatch was used to annotate antigen specificity against VDJdb, with one amino acid substitution allowed in CDR3. TCRdb reprocessed the sequencing reads and holds a single record per CDR3 protein sequence, with no DNA. It is TCRdb's table, rather than the study itself, that gives the V and J calls and clone size. The sample has about 550,000 distinct CDR3 sequences on record. The top ten clonotypes cover roughly 3.6% of the sample.

General conclusions and limits of the study: It remained unclear whether the expanded NKG2C-expressing T cell clones were specific for HCMV antigens. In six donors, the dominant CD3+CD56+NKG2C+ clonotypes ranked among the top 10 CD8+ clonotypes, making up roughly 1.0-8% of CD8+ T cells. Those dominant clonotypes were again the most abundant among CD3+CD56-NKG2C+ cells in a handful of donors, at about 28.3-65%.

From the cysteine up to the phenylalanine, the CDR3 has a length of 15 residues. No DNA is recorded. Reading the germline V gene (reference sequence) gives CDR1 DFQATT and CDR2 SNEGSKA. HCMV serostatus was determined by detecting HCMV-specific IgG in serum with a commercial ELISA kit. Peripheral blood mononuclear cells were isolated from blood by Ficoll density gradient centrifugation. The sequence joins TRBV20-1 to TRBJ2-2; TCRdb gives TRBD1 as the D gene, but with no DNA this cannot be confirmed. The specimen was blood T cells: a sorted CD56 or NKG2C T cell subset, CD4+ or CD8+ T cells, or bulk PBMC T cells (not recorded which). The receptor's source is a man aged 18 to 30 in good health. Donor details come from another sample of the same person, matched by shared clones. The CDR3: CSARYSPGNTGELFF.